This T cell receptor (beta chain) is from a study of shared clonotypes between healthy human individuals. With respect to this clone: Its target is unknown. The same CDR3 also results from other DNA sequences found in this sample.

Overall study findings and caveats: Clonotype sharing among donors was thought likely to change with sequencing depth.

Only in-frame clones appear in the TCRdb table, and some are missing; sequencing was by immunoSEQ multiplex PCR. The sample includes over a million clones, 95% to 99% of them seen just once. Division of CD4+ cells produced a CD45RA+ naive subset and a CD45RA-negative memory subset. The origin of this receptor is a man aged 25-45 years in good health. Sample: naive CD4+ T cells sorted from blood. This sample's subset: CD45RA+ positively selected.

This CDR3 is CASSVDTANYGYTF. DNA for the CDR3: TGTGCCAGCAGCGTAGATACAGCCAACTATGGCTACACCTTC. The chain combines TRBV9 with TRBJ1-2; D unresolved. The CDR3 length is 14 residues. The V end was cut by 0 bases, the J end by 2 bases, with 8 bases between. Germline V gene lookup returns CDR1 SGDLS and CDR2 YYNGEE.